Listed below are T cell receptor beta chains from one sample, sequenced in a study of shared clonotypes between healthy human individuals. TCRdb's copy holds only in-frame clones and misses some; the assay was immunoSEQ multiplex PCR. The profile shows hundreds of thousands of clones, around 79% of them singletons. Sequencing was carried out using PBMCs. Receptor source: a woman in her forties in good health. Some clones in this sample may be carry-over from other donors' samples. CDR3s include the opening cysteine and the closing phenylalanine or tryptophan. D genes are given only for firm matches. Clone sizes are given selectively: once, few, many, or a class where the clone is expanded.

J gene: TRBJ1-4; clone size: .; D gene: .; V gene: TRBV7-8; CDR3 protein: CASGSFTKGGEKLFF; CDR3 DNA: TGTGCCAGCGGAAGCTTCACGAAGGGGGGTGAAAAACTGTTTTTT
J gene: TRBJ1-5; clone size: few; D gene: .; V gene: TRBV6-6; CDR3 protein: CASAKQDQPQHF; CDR3 DNA: TGTGCCAGCGCTAAACAAGATCAGCCCCAGCATTTT
J gene: TRBJ1-5; clone size: .; D gene: .; V gene: TRBV5-1; CDR3 protein: CASRQGSNQPQHF; CDR3 DNA: TGCGCCAGCAGACAGGGAAGCAATCAGCCCCAGCATTTT
J gene: TRBJ2-1; clone size: .; D gene: TRBD1; V gene: TRBV19; CDR3 protein: CASSTTGLDEQFF; CDR3 DNA: TGTGCCAGTAGTACGACAGGGTTGGATGAGCAGTTCTTC
J gene: TRBJ2-5; clone size: few; D gene: .; V gene: TRBV18; CDR3 protein: CASSPATGSLMETQYF; CDR3 DNA: TGTGCCAGCTCACCGGCTACCGGGAGCCTTATGGAGACCCAGTACTTC
J gene: TRBJ1-5; clone size: few; D gene: .; V gene: TRBV7-6; CDR3 protein: CASSLGRGNQPQHF; CDR3 DNA: TGTGCCAGCAGCTTGGGGCGTGGCAATCAGCCCCAGCATTTT
J gene: TRBJ2-2; clone size: .; D gene: .; V gene: TRBV5-4; CDR3 protein: CASEIKATGELFF; CDR3 DNA: TGTGCCAGTGAAATAAAAGCCACCGGGGAGCTGTTTTTT
J gene: TRBJ2-7; clone size: .; D gene: .; V gene: TRBV18; CDR3 protein: CASSPLLARSYEQYF; CDR3 DNA: TGTGCCAGCTCACCATTACTAGCCCGTTCCTACGAGCAGTACTTC
J gene: TRBJ2-3; clone size: few; D gene: TRBD1; V gene: TRBV5-4; CDR3 protein: CASSSGGRDTQYF; CDR3 DNA: TGTGCCAGCAGCTCAGGGGGCAGGGATACGCAGTATTTT
J gene: TRBJ2-3; clone size: .; D gene: TRBD2; V gene: TRBV27; CDR3 protein: CASSLRGTTWTSGSRDTQYF; CDR3 DNA: TGTGCCAGCAGTTTAAGGGGGACCACCTGGACTAGCGGGAGTAGAGATACGCAGTATTTT
J gene: TRBJ2-7; clone size: .; D gene: TRBD2; V gene: TRBV18; CDR3 protein: CASSPREGALGEQYF; CDR3 DNA: TGTGCCAGCTCACCAAGGGAGGGTGCTTTAGGCGAGCAGTACTTC
J gene: TRBJ2-2; clone size: .; D gene: .; V gene: TRBV2; CDR3 protein: CASSPSLNTGELFF; CDR3 DNA: TGTGCCAGCAGTCCCAGTTTAAACACCGGGGAGCTGTTTTTT
J gene: TRBJ2-5; clone size: .; D gene: .; V gene: TRBV5-1; CDR3 protein: CASSLAGYQETQYF; CDR3 DNA: TGCGCCAGCAGCTTGGCGGGGTACCAAGAGACCCAGTACTTC
J gene: TRBJ1-2; clone size: .; D gene: .; V gene: TRBV9; CDR3 protein: CASSVSGRSNYGYTF; CDR3 DNA: TGTGCCAGCAGCGTATCGGGCAGGTCTAACTATGGCTACACCTTC
J gene: TRBJ1-2; clone size: .; D gene: .; V gene: TRBV4-2; CDR3 protein: CASSQERGLYQAF; CDR3 DNA: TGTGCCAGCAGCCAAGAGAGGGGACTTTACCAGGCCTTC
J gene: TRBJ2-1; clone size: .; D gene: TRBD2; V gene: TRBV29-1; CDR3 protein: CSVDGGREKSYNEQFF; CDR3 DNA: TGCAGCGTTGATGGAGGGCGGGAGAAGTCCTACAATGAGCAGTTCTTC
J gene: TRBJ2-7; clone size: once; D gene: TRBD2; V gene: TRBV11-2; CDR3 protein: CASSSITKKRLAGGDEQYF; CDR3 DNA: TGTGCCAGCAGCTCGATAACCAAAAAAAGACTAGCGGGAGGGGACGAGCAGTACTTC
J gene: TRBJ2-7; clone size: many; D gene: .; V gene: TRBV7-9; CDR3 protein: CASSLDAWSYEQYF; CDR3 DNA: TGTGCCAGCAGCTTAGACGCTTGGTCCTACGAGCAGTACTTC
J gene: TRBJ2-1; clone size: .; D gene: .; V gene: TRBV30; CDR3 protein: CAWSAGPYNEQFF; CDR3 DNA: TGTGCCTGGAGTGCCGGACCGTACAACGAGCAGTTCTTC
J gene: TRBJ2-1; clone size: .; D gene: TRBD1; V gene: TRBV29-1; CDR3 protein: CSVGETGGIKQFF; CDR3 DNA: TGCAGCGTTGGGGAGACAGGGGGCATAAAGCAGTTCTTC
J gene: TRBJ2-5; clone size: .; D gene: .; V gene: TRBV7-7; CDR3 protein: CASSPGAVQETQYF; CDR3 DNA: TGTGCTAGCAGCCCCGGAGCAGTTCAAGAGACCCAGTACTTC
J gene: TRBJ2-2; clone size: .; D gene: .; V gene: TRBV28; CDR3 protein: CASNQPGRLNTGELFF; CDR3 DNA: TGTGCCAGCAACCAACCGGGACGCCTGAACACCGGGGAGCTGTTTTTT
J gene: TRBJ2-7; clone size: once; D gene: TRBD2; V gene: TRBV11-2; CDR3 protein: CASSLEIAGPYEQYF; CDR3 DNA: TGTGCCAGCAGCTTAGAGATAGCGGGGCCCTACGAGCAGTACTTC
J gene: TRBJ1-2; clone size: .; D gene: .; V gene: TRBV28; CDR3 protein: CASSLGRTSYGYTF; CDR3 DNA: TGTGCCAGCAGTTTAGGGAGGACCTCCTATGGCTACACCTTC
J gene: TRBJ2-2; clone size: .; D gene: .; V gene: TRBV4-2; CDR3 protein: CASSPRLPTNTGELFF; CDR3 DNA: TGTGCCAGCAGCCCCAGACTCCCGACCAACACCGGGGAGCTGTTTTTT
J gene: TRBJ2-5; clone size: .; D gene: TRBD1; V gene: TRBV7-2; CDR3 protein: CASSPRQGLETQYF; CDR3 DNA: TGTGCCAGCAGCCCCCGACAGGGTTTAGAGACCCAGTACTTC
J gene: TRBJ2-1; clone size: .; D gene: TRBD2; V gene: TRBV9; CDR3 protein: CASSVDLAGVNEQFF; CDR3 DNA: TGTGCCAGCAGCGTAGATCTAGCGGGGGTTAATGAGCAGTTCTTC
J gene: TRBJ1-4; clone size: .; D gene: .; V gene: TRBV2; CDR3 protein: CASRGRDLGEKLFF; CDR3 DNA: TGTGCCAGCAGGGGGAGGGATCTGGGTGAAAAACTGTTTTTT
J gene: TRBJ1-5; clone size: .; D gene: .; V gene: TRBV19; CDR3 protein: CASSSGAGNGNQPQHF; CDR3 DNA: TGTGCCAGTAGTAGCGGGGCGGGGAATGGGAATCAGCCCCAGCATTTT
J gene: TRBJ2-7; clone size: few; D gene: TRBD2; V gene: TRBV28; CDR3 protein: CASAVGLAGTYEQYF; CDR3 DNA: TGTGCCAGCGCCGTAGGACTAGCGGGGACCTACGAGCAGTACTTC
J gene: TRBJ2-3; clone size: .; D gene: .; V gene: TRBV4-2; CDR3 protein: CASSQAGQNTDTQYF; CDR3 DNA: TGTGCCAGCAGCCAGGCGGGACAGAACACAGATACGCAGTATTTT
J gene: TRBJ2-7; clone size: .; D gene: .; V gene: TRBV7-6; CDR3 protein: CASSLNQGRAYEQYF; CDR3 DNA: TGTGCCAGCAGCTTAAATCAGGGGCGTGCCTACGAGCAGTACTTC
J gene: TRBJ2-6; clone size: .; D gene: TRBD1; V gene: TRBV5-4; CDR3 protein: CASSLPVGQGAWGANVLTF; CDR3 DNA: TGTGCCAGCAGCTTGCCGGTGGGACAGGGGGCGTGGGGGGCCAACGTCCTGACTTTC
J gene: TRBJ2-3; clone size: once; D gene: .; V gene: TRBV7-8; CDR3 protein: CASSLRTSTDTQYF; CDR3 DNA: TGTGCCAGCAGCCTGAGGACTAGCACAGATACGCAGTATTTT
J gene: TRBJ2-7; clone size: .; D gene: .; V gene: TRBV5-5; CDR3 protein: CASSPGRRAYEQYF; CDR3 DNA: TGTGCCAGCAGCCCGGGACGGCGAGCCTACGAGCAGTACTTC
J gene: TRBJ2-7; clone size: .; D gene: TRBD1; V gene: TRBV10-3; CDR3 protein: CAISAHLGQGDEQYF; CDR3 DNA: TGTGCCATCAGTGCCCATTTAGGACAGGGGGACGAGCAGTACTTC
J gene: TRBJ2-1; clone size: .; D gene: TRBD1; V gene: TRBV18; CDR3 protein: CASSQETGDNEQFF; CDR3 DNA: TGTGCCAGCTCACAAGAGACAGGGGACAATGAGCAGTTCTTC
J gene: TRBJ1-4; clone size: once; D gene: TRBD1; V gene: TRBV5-1; CDR3 protein: CASSSGTEGEKLFF; CDR3 DNA: TGCGCCAGCAGCTCCGGGACAGAAGGGGAAAAACTGTTTTTT
J gene: TRBJ1-1; clone size: .; D gene: .; V gene: TRBV5-1; CDR3 protein: CASSLAGGGRNTEAFF; CDR3 DNA: TGCGCCAGCAGCTTGGCCGGGGGTGGGCGGAACACTGAAGCTTTCTTT
J gene: TRBJ1-1; clone size: .; D gene: TRBD1; V gene: TRBV13; CDR3 protein: CASSLYRGETEAFF; CDR3 DNA: TGTGCCAGCAGCTTATACAGGGGGGAAACTGAAGCTTTCTTT
J gene: TRBJ1-2; clone size: few; D gene: .; V gene: TRBV29-1; CDR3 protein: CSVERVGGYGYTF; CDR3 DNA: TGCAGCGTTGAAAGGGTCGGGGGCTATGGCTACACCTTC
J gene: TRBJ2-1; clone size: .; D gene: TRBD2; V gene: TRBV7-9; CDR3 protein: CASSFRTSGHNEQFF; CDR3 DNA: TGTGCCAGCAGCTTTAGGACTAGCGGCCACAATGAGCAGTTCTTC
J gene: TRBJ1-5; clone size: .; D gene: .; V gene: TRBV28; CDR3 protein: CASSLLQGNQPQHF; CDR3 DNA: TGTGCCAGCAGTTTACTACAGGGTAATCAGCCCCAGCATTTT